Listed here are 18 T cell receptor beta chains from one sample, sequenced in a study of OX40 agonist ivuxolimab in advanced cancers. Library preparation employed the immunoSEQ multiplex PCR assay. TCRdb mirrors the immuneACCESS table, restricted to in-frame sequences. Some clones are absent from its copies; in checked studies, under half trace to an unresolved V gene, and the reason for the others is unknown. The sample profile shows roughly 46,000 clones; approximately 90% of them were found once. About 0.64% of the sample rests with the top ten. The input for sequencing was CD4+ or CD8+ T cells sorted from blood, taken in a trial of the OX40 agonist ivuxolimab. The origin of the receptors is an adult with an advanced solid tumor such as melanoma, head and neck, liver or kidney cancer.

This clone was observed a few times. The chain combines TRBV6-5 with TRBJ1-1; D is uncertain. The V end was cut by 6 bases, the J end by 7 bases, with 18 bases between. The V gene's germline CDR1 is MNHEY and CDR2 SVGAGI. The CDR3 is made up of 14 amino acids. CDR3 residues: CASRQPQAVGEAFF. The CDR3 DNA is TGTGCCAGCAGGCAGCCCCAGGCGGTGGGTGAAGCTTTCTTT.

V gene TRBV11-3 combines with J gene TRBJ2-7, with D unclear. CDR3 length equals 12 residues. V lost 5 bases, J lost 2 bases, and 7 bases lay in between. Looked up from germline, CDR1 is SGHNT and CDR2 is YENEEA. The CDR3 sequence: CASSQVPYEQYF. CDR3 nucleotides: TGTGCCAGCAGCCAGGTCCCCTACGAGCAGTACTTC.

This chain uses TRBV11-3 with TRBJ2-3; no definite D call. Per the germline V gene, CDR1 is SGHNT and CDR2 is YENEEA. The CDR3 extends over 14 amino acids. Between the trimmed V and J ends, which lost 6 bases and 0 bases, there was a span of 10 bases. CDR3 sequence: CASRLYGSTDTQYF. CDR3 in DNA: TGTGCCAGCAGACTGTACGGGAGCACAGATACGCAGTATTTT.

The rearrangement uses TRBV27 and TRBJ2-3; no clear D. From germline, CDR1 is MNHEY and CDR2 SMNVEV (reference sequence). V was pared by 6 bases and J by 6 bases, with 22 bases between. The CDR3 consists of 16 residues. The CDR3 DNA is TGTGCCAGCAGCCTCTATAGGGCCCCGATTACGGATACGCAGTATTTT. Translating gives CASSLYRAPITDTQYF.

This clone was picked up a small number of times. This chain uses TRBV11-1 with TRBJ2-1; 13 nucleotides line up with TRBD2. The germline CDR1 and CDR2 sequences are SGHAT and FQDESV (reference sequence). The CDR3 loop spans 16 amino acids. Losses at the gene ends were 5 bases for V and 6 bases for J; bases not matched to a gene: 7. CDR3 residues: CASSPSGLAGANEQFF. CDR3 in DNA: TGTGCCAGCAGCCCTTCCGGACTAGCGGGAGCCAATGAGCAGTTCTTC.

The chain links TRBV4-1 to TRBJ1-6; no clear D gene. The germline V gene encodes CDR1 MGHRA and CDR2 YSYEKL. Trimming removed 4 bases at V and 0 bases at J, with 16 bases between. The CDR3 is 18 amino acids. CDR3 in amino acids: CASSPEGGKASYNSPLHF. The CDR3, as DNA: TGCGCCAGCAGCCCGGAGGGAGGGAAGGCCTCCTATAATTCACCCCTCCACTTT.

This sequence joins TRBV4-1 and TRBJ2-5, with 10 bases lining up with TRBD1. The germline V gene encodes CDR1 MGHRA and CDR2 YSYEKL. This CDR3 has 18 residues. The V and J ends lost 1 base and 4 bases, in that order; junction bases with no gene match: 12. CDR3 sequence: CASSQVFGRGTGVETQYF. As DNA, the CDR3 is TGCGCCAGCAGCCAAGTTTTCGGGAGAGGGACAGGGGTAGAGACCCAGTACTTC.

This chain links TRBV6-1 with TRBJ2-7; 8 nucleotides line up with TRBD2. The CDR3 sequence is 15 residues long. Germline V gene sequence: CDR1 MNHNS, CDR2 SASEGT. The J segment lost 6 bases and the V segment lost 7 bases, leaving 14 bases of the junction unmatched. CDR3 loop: CASTFSVRAGGEQYF. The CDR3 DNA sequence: TGTGCCAGCACCTTTTCGGTACGGGCGGGGGGCGAGCAGTACTTC.

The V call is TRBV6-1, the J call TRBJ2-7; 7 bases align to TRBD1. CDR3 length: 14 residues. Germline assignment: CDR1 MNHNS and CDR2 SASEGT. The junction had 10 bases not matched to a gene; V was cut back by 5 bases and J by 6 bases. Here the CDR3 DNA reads TGTGCCAGCAGTCCCCGGGACAGCACTACCGAGCAGTACTTC. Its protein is CASSPRDSTTEQYF.

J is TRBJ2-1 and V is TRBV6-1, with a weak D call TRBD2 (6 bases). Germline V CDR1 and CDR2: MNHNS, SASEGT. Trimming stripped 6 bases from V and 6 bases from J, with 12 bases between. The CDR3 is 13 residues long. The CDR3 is CASRAASANEQFF. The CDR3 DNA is TGTGCCAGCAGGGCAGCTAGCGCCAATGAGCAGTTCTTC.

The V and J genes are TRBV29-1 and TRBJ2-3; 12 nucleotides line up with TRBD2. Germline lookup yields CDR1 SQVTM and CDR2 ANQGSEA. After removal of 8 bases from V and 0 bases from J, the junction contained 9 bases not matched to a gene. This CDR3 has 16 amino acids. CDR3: CSTGGTSGPSTDTQYF. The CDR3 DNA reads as TGCAGCACCGGGGGGACTAGCGGGCCCAGCACAGATACGCAGTATTTT.

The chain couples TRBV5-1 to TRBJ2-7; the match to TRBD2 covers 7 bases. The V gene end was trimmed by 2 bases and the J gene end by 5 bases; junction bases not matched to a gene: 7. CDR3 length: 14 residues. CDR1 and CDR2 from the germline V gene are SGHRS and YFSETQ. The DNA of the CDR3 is TGCGCCAGCAGCTTAGGACTAGAGCCAAACGAGCAGTACTTC. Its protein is CASSLGLEPNEQYF.

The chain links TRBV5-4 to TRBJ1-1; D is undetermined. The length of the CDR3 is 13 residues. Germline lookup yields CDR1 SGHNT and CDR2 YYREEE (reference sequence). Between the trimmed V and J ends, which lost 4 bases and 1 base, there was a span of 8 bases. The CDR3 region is CASSSTENTEAFF. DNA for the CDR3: TGTGCCAGCAGCAGTACAGAGAACACTGAAGCTTTCTTT.

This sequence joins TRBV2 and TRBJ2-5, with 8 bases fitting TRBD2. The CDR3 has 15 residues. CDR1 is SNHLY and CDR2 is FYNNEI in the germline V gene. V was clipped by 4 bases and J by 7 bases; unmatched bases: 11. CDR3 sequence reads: CASSAVGERGTTQYF. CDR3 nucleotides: TGTGCCAGCAGTGCTGTGGGGGAGCGGGGGACGACCCAGTACTTC. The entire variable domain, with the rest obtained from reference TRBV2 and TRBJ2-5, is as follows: EPEVTQTPSHQVTQMGQEVILRCVPISNHLYFYWYRQILGQKVEFLVSFYNNEISEKSEIFDDQFSVERPDGSNFTLKIRSTKLEDSAMYFCASSAVGERGTTQYFGPGTRLLVL.

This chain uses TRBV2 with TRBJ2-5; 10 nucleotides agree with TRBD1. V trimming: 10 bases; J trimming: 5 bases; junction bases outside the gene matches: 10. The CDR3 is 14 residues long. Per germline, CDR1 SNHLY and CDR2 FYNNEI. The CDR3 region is CATSRDRGLETQYF. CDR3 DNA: TGTGCCACCTCCAGAGACAGGGGGCTTGAGACCCAGTACTTC.

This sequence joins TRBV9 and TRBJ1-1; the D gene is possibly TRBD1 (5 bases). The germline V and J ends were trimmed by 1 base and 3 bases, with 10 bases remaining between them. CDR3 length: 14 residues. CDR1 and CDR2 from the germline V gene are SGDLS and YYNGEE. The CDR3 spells CASSVLGADTEAFF. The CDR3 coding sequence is TGTGCCAGCAGCGTACTAGGGGCCGACACTGAAGCTTTCTTT.

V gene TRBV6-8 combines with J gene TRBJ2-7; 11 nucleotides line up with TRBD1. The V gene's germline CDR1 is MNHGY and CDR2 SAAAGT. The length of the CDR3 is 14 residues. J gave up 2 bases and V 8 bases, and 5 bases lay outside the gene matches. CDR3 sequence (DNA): TGTGCCAGCTACGGACAGGGGGCCCCCTACGAGCAGTACTTC. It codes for CASYGQGAPYEQYF.

CDR3 protein: CASSLPGQTQYF. CDR3 coding DNA: TGTGCCAGCAGCTTACCGGGACAGACGCAGTATTTT. The chain combines TRBV5-4 with TRBJ2-3; 7 nucleotides agree with TRBD1. V was pared by 2 bases and J by 9 bases, with 3 bases of the junction left unmatched. CDR1 is SGHNT, CDR2 YYREEE, per germline (reference sequence). This CDR3 is 12 amino acids long.